This record covers a single T cell receptor (beta chain). This clone was seen once. What this receptor recognizes is not known. The input lacks base qualities; no much larger clone sits a single base away. This sample is drawn from a study of blood T cell repertoires in COVID-19 (dated by TCRdb to about 2020). Regarding the study in general: The collaborator samples originated in the United States, Italy and Spain and spanned the acute and convalescent phases of COVID-19. The material from the prospective study consisted of cDNA or gDNA derived from T cells, B-cell-depleted T cells, or PBMCs. The dataset comprised deeply sampled blood TCRbeta repertoires from subjects exposed to, actively infected with, or recovered from COVID-19. The repertoires were released in a freely available public database meant as a resource for research on the immune response to SARS-CoV-2. The samples were drawn from two sources: the first 160 participants of the ongoing ImmuneRACE study, and 950 to 1,500 subjects contributed by 6 global collaborators. The sample metadata nearly always contained a de-identified subject ID, COVID-19 status, age in years and sex. Where available, HLA class I and class II types were taken from metadata supplied by the sample provider and were not determined by assay-based typing.

The immunoSEQ Assay, a bias-controlled multiplex PCR, was used to amplify TCRbeta CDR3 regions from genomic DNA. As for the original processing: Within the assay, amplification of reference gene primers was used to estimate how many nucleated cells each sample contained. To quantify the absolute abundance of each unique TCRbeta CDR3 rearrangement, sequence reads were collapsed and filtered. Productive Simpson clonality was computed per sample as the square root of Simpson's diversity index over productive rearrangements. The immuneACCESS repertoire file appears here via TCRdb, limited to in-frame rearrangements. These files lack a portion of the clones; in checked studies, under half of the deficit traces to unresolved V genes, and the cause of the others is not known. The DNA was the basis for D and trimming; V, J and clone size are from that table. The sample contains about 53,000 clones, approximately 80% of them found a single time. Roughly 45% of the sample belongs to the ten largest clones.

Each collaborating institution followed its own protocols to collect whole blood in K2EDTA tubes. Collaborator samples were shipped for TCRbeta analysis as frozen whole blood, isolated PBMCs, or DNA extracted from either sample type. V is cut by 5 bases and J by 3 bases, and the space between the germline ends is 13 bases. From a lookup of the germline V gene, CDR1 and CDR2 are MNHEY and SVGEGT. The CDR3 measures 15 amino acids from cysteine to phenylalanine. Just the 45-base CDR3 DNA is kept, in frame starting at base 1. Findings and caveats that apply to the study as a whole: The quantity of clinical and demographic metadata differed by source and by participant and was supplied without curation.

The chain was built from TRBV6-2 or TRBV6-3 and TRBJ1-4, and possibly TRBD1, on 6 matching bases. The TCR comes from a man in his 70s with active or convalescent COVID-19. The sequenced sample was peripheral blood. The CDR3 region: CASSNQGFANEKLFF. The DNA reads as follows: TGTGCCAGCAGTAACCAGGGGTTTGCTAATGAAAAACTGTTTTTT.